These 10 T cell receptor beta chains originate from one sample sequenced in a study of blood T cell repertoires in COVID-19. Repertoires were generated with immunoSEQ multiplex PCR, while TCRdb's copy carries only in-frame clones and drops some. Here the sample spans about 410,000 clones, about nine tenths being singletons. Sequencing was performed on peripheral blood. The receptors stem from a woman in her thirties with active or convalescent COVID-19.

The V and J genes are TRBV19 and TRBJ2-7, with TRBD2 matching over 9 bases. The CDR3 is 15 amino acids. Trimming cost V 4 bases and J 2 bases; bases outside gene matches: 6. Germline V gene sequence: CDR1 LNHDA, CDR2 SQIVND (reference sequence). The CDR3 loop reads CASSKWLAGTYEQYF. CDR3 DNA: TGTGCCAGTAGTAAGTGGCTAGCGGGGACCTACGAGCAGTACTTC.

V usage is TRBV11-2 and J usage is TRBJ2-7; a possible D gene is TRBD2 (5 bases). The V end was cut by 1 base, the J end by 6 bases, with 16 bases between. Germline V gives CDR1 SGHAT, CDR2 FQNNGV. The CDR3 has 15 amino acids. The CDR3 loop is CASSLGPGSLAEQYF. The CDR3 coding sequence is TGTGCCAGCAGCTTAGGCCCGGGATCCCTCGCCGAGCAGTACTTC.

This chain joins TRBV18 and TRBJ1-5, with a possible D match to TRBD1 (6 bases). Germline values: CDR1 KGHSH, CDR2 LQKENI. V was cut by 4 bases and J by 0 bases, with 13 bases left in between. The CDR3 loop spans 16 amino acids. The CDR3 is CASSLTQGISNQPQHF. The CDR3 region has the DNA TGTGCCAGCTCACTTACCCAGGGGATTAGCAATCAGCCCCAGCATTTT.

V is TRBV27 and J is TRBJ1-5; 9 bases line up with TRBD1. The CDR3 sequence is 14 residues long. The V and J ends lost 6 bases and 6 bases, in that order; junction bases with no gene match: 6. Germline V gene data show CDR1 as MNHEY and CDR2 as SMNVEV (reference sequence). The CDR3 nucleotides are TGTGCCAGCAGCCGACAGGGGGAGTTTCAGCCCCAGCATTTT. Its protein is CASSRQGEFQPQHF.

The rearrangement uses TRBV27 and TRBJ1-6; D is ambiguous. Deletions cut 2 bases from V and 7 bases from J, with 9 bases between. The germline CDR1 and CDR2 sequences are MNHEY and SMNVEV (reference sequence). CDR3 length: 14 amino acids. The CDR3 coding sequence is TGTGCCAGCAGTTTAGAGAAAATGAATTCACCCCTCCACTTT. It specifies CASSLEKMNSPLHF.

The chain employs TRBV6-4 and TRBJ2-7; 10 positions agree with TRBD2. The CDR3 length is 14 residues. Germline trimming cut 9 bases from V and 0 bases from J; bases unmatched to any gene: 5. Per germline, CDR1 MRHNA and CDR2 SNTAGT. CDR3 sequence: CARKLAGSSYEQYF. The CDR3 nucleotides are TGTGCCAGGAAACTAGCGGGGAGCTCCTACGAGCAGTACTTC.

The genes are TRBV18 and TRBJ2-1; D might be TRBD2 (6 bases). Germline V lookup: CDR1 KGHSH, CDR2 LQKENI. V was pared by 6 bases and J by 7 bases, with 16 bases between. The CDR3 totals 14 residues. The CDR3 reads CASSPQNSGNEQFF. CDR3 DNA: TGTGCCAGCTCCCCCCAAAATAGCGGAAATGAGCAGTTCTTC.

The chain joins TRBV20-1 to TRBJ1-1, with D tentatively TRBD1 (5 bases). Trimming shortened V by 3 bases and J by 6 bases, and 8 bases separated the two germline ends. The CDR3 has 11 amino acids. Germline loops: CDR1 DFQATT, CDR2 SNEGSKA (reference sequence). Here the CDR3 reads CSASVGAEAFF. DNA for the CDR3: TGCAGTGCTAGCGTAGGGGCTGAAGCTTTCTTT.

This clone was recorded once. The chain combines TRBV9 with TRBJ2-7; D call uncertain. The V and J ends lost 3 bases and 0 bases respectively, with 10 bases between them. The germline V gene has CDR1 SGDLS and CDR2 YYNGEE. The CDR3 spans 14 residues. CDR3 coding DNA: TGTGCCAGCAGCGCAGAGGTTAGCTCCTACGAGCAGTACTTC. It translates to CASSAEVSSYEQYF.

A few counts support this clone. The chain links TRBV7-9 to TRBJ2-7; weak D call: TRBD2 (5 bases). CDR3 length equals 16 residues. Trimming pared 5 bases from V and 1 base from J, leaving 18 bases between. Looked up from germline, CDR1 is SEHNR and CDR2 is FQNEAQ (reference sequence). The chain's CDR3 is CASSPMDWTSSYEQYF. As DNA, the CDR3 is TGTGCCAGCAGCCCTATGGACTGGACCTCTTCCTACGAGCAGTACTTC.